This T cell receptor (beta chain) is drawn from a study of beta chain features in type 1 diabetes. In the case of this clone: Its antigen is still unknown.

Since all of the isolated RNA was reverse transcribed, expressed TCRB transcripts were what got sequenced. Sequencing was performed with immunoSEQ multiplex PCR; in TCRdb, only in-frame clones are kept and a portion is missing. Of under 250,000 clones detected, 25% to 30% appear once; the ten largest clones hold 3% to 4%. Findings of the study overall: In patients and controls equally, PCR might favor templates that are shorter. Whether TCRB rearrangement is influenced by HLA type went unresolved here.

Donors contributed one heparinised blood draw apiece, averaging about 116 mL. A CD45RO/CCR7/CD25/CD127/CD95/CD27 panel sorted naive, central memory, regulatory and stem cell-like memory CD4+ cells. Germline V gene sequence: CDR1 SGHNT, CDR2 YYREEE (reference sequence). The length of the CDR3 is 15 residues. Trimming removed 3 bases from V and 4 bases from J, with 15 bases in between. The chain recombines TRBV5-4 with TRBJ2-3; the D gene is possibly TRBD2 (6 bases). This TCR was sampled from a man aged 30 to 39 in good health. Material for sequencing was central memory CD4+ T cells from blood. In nucleotides, the CDR3 is TGTGCCAGCAGCTCGGCCCAGGGCGGGGCAGATACGCAGTATTTT. Translating gives CASSSAQGGADTQYF. The entire variable domain, with the rest obtained from reference TRBV5-4 and TRBJ2-3, is as follows: ETGVTQSPTHLIKTRGQQVTLRCSSQSGHNTVSWYQQALGQGPQFIFQYYREEENGRGNFPPRFSGLQFPNYSSELNVNALELDDSALYLCASSSAQGGADTQYFGPGTRLTVL.